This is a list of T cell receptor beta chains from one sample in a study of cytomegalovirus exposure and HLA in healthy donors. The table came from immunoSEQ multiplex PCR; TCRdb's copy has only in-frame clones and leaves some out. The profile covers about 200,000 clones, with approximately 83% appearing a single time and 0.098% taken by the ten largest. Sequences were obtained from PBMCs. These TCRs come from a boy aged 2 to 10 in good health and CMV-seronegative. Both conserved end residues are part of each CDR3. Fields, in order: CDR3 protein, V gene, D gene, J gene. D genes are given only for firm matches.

CDR3: CASSLSGQGAYEQYF
V: TRBV7-9
D: TRBD1
J: NA

CDR3: CASRPGGAGTEAFF
V: TRBV5-4
D: NA
J: TRBJ1-1

CDR3: CATSREGGDGYTF
V: TRBV15
D: NA
J: TRBJ1-2

CDR3: CASSLGPGKSNYGYTF
V: TRBV7-2
D: NA
J: TRBJ1-2

CDR3: CASSFARGEKLFF
V: TRBV5-4
D: NA
J: TRBJ1-4

CDR3: CASSFAGASTDTQYF
V: TRBV5-1
D: NA
J: TRBJ2-3

CDR3: CASTTDGICSYNEQFF
V: TRBV6-9
D: NA
J: TRBJ2-1

CDR3: CASSATVPGDPSYEQYF
V: TRBV6-1
D: NA
J: TRBJ2-7

CDR3: CVLGGNNEQFF
V: TRBV7-9
D: TRBD2
J: TRBJ2-1

CDR3: CASSKQTGGEVYNEQFF
V: TRBV19
D: TRBD1
J: TRBJ2-1

CDR3: CASTTSGWGQETQYF
V: TRBV5-1
D: TRBD2
J: TRBJ2-5

CDR3: CASSLMEAGEQYF
V: TRBV7-3
D: NA
J: TRBJ2-7

CDR3: CASSLATTGSGYTF
V: TRBV5-6
D: NA
J: TRBJ1-2

CDR3: CASSLGQGALGETQYF
V: TRBV5-1
D: TRBD1
J: TRBJ2-5

CDR3: CASSYSARAGGYTF
V: TRBV6-6
D: NA
J: TRBJ1-2

CDR3: CASSPGLAGGGYQETQYF
V: TRBV11-2
D: TRBD2
J: TRBJ2-5

CDR3: CASSPDRNYGYTF
V: TRBV11-2
D: TRBD1
J: TRBJ1-2

CDR3: CASSPLGDRGPRAKNIQYF
V: TRBV5-6
D: TRBD1
J: TRBJ2-4

CDR3: CASSLRDAGNGYTF
V: TRBV4-2
D: NA
J: TRBJ1-2

CDR3: CASSDFGGARGAQYF
V: TRBV6-1
D: NA
J: TRBJ2-5

CDR3: CASSLALGRAFF
V: TRBV11-2
D: NA
J: TRBJ1-1

CDR3: CASRAWGGQGEQYF
V: TRBV2
D: NA
J: TRBJ2-7

CDR3: CASSSGVRGNTIYF
V: TRBV7-6
D: NA
J: TRBJ1-3

CDR3: CASSQGLTGNTIYF
V: TRBV27
D: NA
J: TRBJ1-3

CDR3: CAITGGGTEAFF
V: TRBV19
D: NA
J: TRBJ1-1

CDR3: CSVGPLGRGANYGYTF
V: TRBV29-1
D: NA
J: TRBJ1-2

CDR3: CASSQDLYRDKPQHF
V: TRBV4-3
D: NA
J: TRBJ1-5

CDR3: CASSPVGASGPDTQYF
V: TRBV13
D: TRBD2
J: TRBJ2-3